This T cell receptor beta chain was observed in a study of T cells of healthy individuals. From the 5' RACE reads, TCRdb called clonotypes with MiXCR, one entry per CDR3 protein. The table includes around 83,000 distinct CDR3 sequences, about 4.8% detected once. The CDR3 spans 12 residues. The V and J ends lost 6 bases and 8 bases respectively, with 11 bases between them. Germline CDR1 is MNHNY and CDR2 is SVGAGI (reference sequence). The clonotype was recovered from a female donor in good health. The gene calls are TRBV6-6 and TRBJ2-1; tentatively, D is TRBD1 (5 bases). Written as DNA, the CDR3 is TGTGCCAGCAGGGACGTGGGGCATGAGCAGTTCTTC. It specifies CASRDVGHEQFF.